A selection of T cell receptor beta chains follows, all from one sample in a study of Ad26.COV2.S vaccination and SARS-CoV-2 variants. Data came from immunoSEQ multiplex PCR; TCRdb stores just in-frame clones and leaves some out. The sample contains around 300,000 clones, roughly nine tenths of which appear only once. Sequenced here: peripheral blood, sampled in a trial of Ad26.COV2.S vaccine versus placebo. These receptors all come from a person aged 18-60 years who received the Ad26.COV2.S COVID-19 vaccine or a placebo. Both conserved end residues are part of each CDR3. D genes are given only for firm matches. The listing skips clone size in some rows; elsewhere it reads once, few, many or a size class.

d_call j_call clone_size v_call cdr3_nt cdr3_aa
- TRBJ1-1 once TRBV5-4 TGTGCCAGCAGCTTGGGCGGGGCGATGAACACTGAAGCTTTCTTT CASSLGGAMNTEAFF
- TRBJ1-1 - TRBV11-3 TGTGCCAGCAGCTTTATCCCGGACACTGAAGCTTTCTTT CASSFIPDTEAFF
TRBD1 TRBJ1-5 - TRBV6-2/TRBV6-3 TGTGCCAGCAGTTTGTGGACAGGCCTCCGTAGTCAGCCCCAGCATTTT CASSLWTGLRSQPQHF
TRBD1 TRBJ2-5 - TRBV5-1 TGCGCCAGCAGACAGGGGCTAGATGAGACCCAGTACTTC CASRQGLDETQYF
TRBD1 TRBJ2-1 once TRBV5-1 TGCGCCAGCAGTTTTGACAGGGGCGTAGGAAATGAGCAGTTCTTC CASSFDRGVGNEQFF
- TRBJ1-1 - TRBV7-3 TGTGCCAGCAGCACGGGACTGAACACTGAAGCTTTCTTT CASSTGLNTEAFF
- TRBJ2-3 - TRBV6-4 TGTGCCAGCAGTGAGTCAGCGGAGGCAGATACGCAGTATTTT CASSESAEADTQYF
- TRBJ2-5 - TRBV2 TGTGCCAGCAGTGGGGCTGGAAAAGAGACCCAGTACTTC CASSGAGKETQYF
- TRBJ2-3 - TRBV5-4 TGTGCCAGCAGCTCGACAGGACACACAGATACGCAGTATTTT CASSSTGHTDTQYF
- TRBJ2-3 - TRBV2 TGTGCCAGCCGATTAACCCCTTCAGATACGCAGTATTTT CASRLTPSDTQYF
- TRBJ1-2 - TRBV10-3 TGTGCCATCAGTGACGGGTTCTATGGCTACACCTTC CAISDGFYGYTF
- TRBJ1-4 - TRBV27 TGTGCCAGCAGTTTATTAAGGGGCGGGGTTAATGAAAAACTGTTTTTT CASSLLRGGVNEKLFF
- TRBJ1-6 - TRBV11-2 TGTGCCAGCAGCTCCTGGACGGAAAATAATTCACCCCTCCACTTT CASSSWTENNSPLHF
- TRBJ1-2 - TRBV4-3 TGCGCCAGCAGCCAAGATAGTCCAGCTAACTATGGCTACACCTTC CASSQDSPANYGYTF
- TRBJ1-2 - TRBV7-8 TGTGCCAGCAGCTTAGCTGCAGGGGAGGTAAATGGCTACACCTTC CASSLAAGEVNGYTF
- TRBJ1-1 - TRBV6-5 TGTGCCAGCACTACCCATTCGAACACTGAAGCTTTCTTT CASTTHSNTEAFF
- TRBJ2-7 - TRBV7-9 TGTGCCAGCAGCTATTGGCTGATTGACTCCGACGAGCAGTACTTC CASSYWLIDSDEQYF
- TRBJ2-1 - TRBV29-1 TGCAGCGTTGAAGCAGGGCAGCAAAGCTCCTACAATGAGCAGTTCTTC CSVEAGQQSSYNEQFF
- TRBJ1-1 once TRBV28 TGTGCCAGCAGTTTTTCAGGGACGTTCGGCACTGAAGCTTTCTTT CASSFSGTFGTEAFF
- TRBJ1-2 - TRBV28 TGTGCCAGCATTACGCCGGGGGCGCATGGATCATGGTATGGCTACACCTTC CASITPGAHGSWYGYTF
- TRBJ2-7 - TRBV6-2/TRBV6-3 TGTGCCAGCAGTTACCCAGCTTGGGGCTACGAGCAGTACTTC CASSYPAWGYEQYF
- TRBJ1-1 - TRBV15 TGTGCCACCAGCAGAGCCGGGGGAGGTAACACTGAAGCTTTCTTT CATSRAGGGNTEAFF
- TRBJ2-2 medium-sized TRBV3-1/TRBV3-2 TGTGCCAGCAGCCAATTTAGGACCGGGGAGCTGTTTTTT CASSQFRTGELFF
- TRBJ1-2 - TRBV19 TGTGCCAGCGTGACAGGATCTAACTATGGCTACACCTTC CASVTGSNYGYTF
- TRBJ2-1 few TRBV28 TGTGCCAGCAGTCCACACCACCGGACAGTCGATGAGCAGTTCTTC CASSPHHRTVDEQFF
- TRBJ2-3 once TRBV20-1 TGCAGTGCTAGAGCAACGGATACGCAGTATTTT CSARATDTQYF
- TRBJ1-1 - TRBV18 TGTGCCAGCTCACCTGGGGTTTCCACTGAAGCTTTCTTT CASSPGVSTEAFF
TRBD1 TRBJ2-1 once TRBV7-8 TGTGCCAGCACCTATCCAGGGGGTTCGGTCTATGAGCAGTTCTTC CASTYPGGSVYEQFF
TRBD2 TRBJ2-7 - TRBV5-4 TGTGCCAGCAGCTTGGATCGGGGGGGAGAAGACGAGCAGTACTTC CASSLDRGGEDEQYF
TRBD2 TRBJ2-1 - TRBV7-2 TGTGCCAGCAGCTCCGGACTAGGTTATGAGCAGTTCTTC CASSSGLGYEQFF
TRBD1 TRBJ2-1 - TRBV4-1 TGCGCCAGCAGCCGGTTGACAGGGGACAATGAGCAGTTCTTC CASSRLTGDNEQFF
- TRBJ2-1 once TRBV13 TGTGCCAGCAGCTTAAAGGGGGGCTACAATGAGCAGTTCTTC CASSLKGGYNEQFF
TRBD1 TRBJ1-1 - TRBV7-8 TGTGCCAGCAGCTTAGAGGGGGCGATCACTGAAGCTTTCTTT CASSLEGAITEAFF
- TRBJ2-3 - TRBV2 TGTGCCAGCAGCAATACAGATACGCAGTATTTT CASSNTDTQYF
TRBD2 TRBJ2-1 - TRBV28 TGTGCCAGTGAAGGGGCGGGAGGGCCCGGTAATGAGCAGTTCTTC CASEGAGGPGNEQFF
- TRBJ2-7 - TRBV7-8 TGTGCCAGCAGCTTAGGCCGGGGTAGACCCTACGAGCAGTACTTC CASSLGRGRPYEQYF
TRBD2 TRBJ2-3 - TRBV5-1 TGCGCCAGCAGCTCCGGAGGGCTAGCGGGAGGCAGCGCAGATACGCAGTATTTT CASSSGGLAGGSADTQYF
- TRBJ2-2 - TRBV2 TGTGCCAGCACCGCGGGCTGGAGCACCGGGGAGCTGTTTTTT CASTAGWSTGELFF
- TRBJ1-1 - TRBV4-3 TGCGCCAGCAGCCGAATAGGCATGAACACTGAAGCTTTCTTT CASSRIGMNTEAFF
- TRBJ2-1 - TRBV5-6 TGTGCCAGCAGCGAGGCGTGGGGGTTCGATGAGCAGTTCTTC CASSEAWGFDEQFF
- TRBJ2-3 - TRBV5-1 TGCGCCAGCAGCCTACACTCCACAGATACGCAGTATTTT CASSLHSTDTQYF
- TRBJ1-5 - TRBV7-9 TGTGCCAGCAGCGCCTCTCGGGGGGCCCAGCATTTT CASSASRGAQHF
- TRBJ2-5 - TRBV15 TGTGCCACCAGCAGAACTAGGACGCAAGAAGAGACCCAGTACTTC CATSRTRTQEETQYF
- TRBJ1-1 once TRBV4-1 TGCGCCAGCAGCCCTATAAATCCGGGGACTGAAGCTTTCTTT CASSPINPGTEAFF
- TRBJ1-1 - TRBV6-5 TGTGCCAGCAGTTACTTTGCGGGGGCGGCCGAAGCTTTCTTT CASSYFAGAAEAFF
- TRBJ1-5 few TRBV5-6 TGTGCCAGCAGCTTGGGCTTGGGTCAGCCCCAGCATTTT CASSLGLGQPQHF
TRBD1 TRBJ1-4 - TRBV29-1 TGCAGCGCCACGGGACAGGGTACGGAAAAACTGTTTTTT CSATGQGTEKLFF
- TRBJ2-6 - TRBV11-3 TGTGCCAGCAGCGGCTCTGGGACTGCAGCCAGCCTCTCTGGGGCCAACGTCCTGACTTTC CASSGSGTAASLSGANVLTF
- TRBJ2-4 - TRBV7-5 TGTGCCAGAAGCTTAGCCCCCGCACAGGGGGCTCCGCCTGAGGGCATTCAGTACTTC CARSLAPAQGAPPEGIQYF
- TRBJ1-2 once TRBV28 TGTGCCACCGGGCAGGGGAACTATGGCTACACCTTC CATGQGNYGYTF
- TRBJ2-5 - TRBV11-3 TGTGCCAGCAGCCCCCCCTTAAGCGGGTGGGATCAAGAGACCCAGTACTTC CASSPPLSGWDQETQYF